Listed here is a single TCR beta chain. This record comes from a study of blood T cell repertoires in COVID-19. The CDR3 covers 17 residues. The V gene lost 0 bases and the J gene lost 6 bases, with 22 bases spanning the gap. Germline V gives CDR1 SGHRS, CDR2 YFSETQ. Repertoires were generated with immunoSEQ multiplex PCR, while TCRdb's copy carries only in-frame clones and drops some. The repertoire holds around 270,000 clones, with approximately 86% as singletons. The receptor comes from a man in his forties or fifties who had recovered from COVID-19. The rearrangement links TRBV5-1 to TRBJ2-7; tentative D call: TRBD2 (6 bases). The sample comprised peripheral blood. The CDR3: CASSLVGGQLGAIEQYF. In DNA form, the CDR3 reads TGCGCCAGCAGCTTGGTGGGAGGCCAACTAGGGGCGATCGAGCAGTACTTC.